The clone carrying this T cell receptor (beta chain) was counted at least ten times. As yet, its antigen is unknown. CDR3 length equals 15 residues. Trimming removed 4 bases from V and 8 bases from J; junction bases left unmatched: 6. Germline V lookup: CDR1 SGHAT, CDR2 FQNNGV. The sample is drawn from a study of T cells after yellow fever vaccination. General study points: When the response was secondary, it was weaker but reached its peak faster, day 5 versus 15.

MiXCR, run by TCRdb on the 5' RACE reads, gives a single entry per CDR3 protein. The sample records 100,000 to 150,000 distinct CDR3 sequences, around 7.4% being singletons. This TCR came from a man between 18 and 29 years old who received the YFV17D yellow fever vaccine. The gene calls are TRBV11-2 and TRBJ1-4, with 11 positions matching TRBD1. The starting material was CD4+ T cells sorted from PBMCs, obtained less than 11 days after the first yellow fever vaccination. As DNA, the CDR3 is TGTGCCAGCAGCTGGCCGGGACAGGGGGAGGAAAAACTGTTTTTT. Translation gives CASSWPGQGEEKLFF.